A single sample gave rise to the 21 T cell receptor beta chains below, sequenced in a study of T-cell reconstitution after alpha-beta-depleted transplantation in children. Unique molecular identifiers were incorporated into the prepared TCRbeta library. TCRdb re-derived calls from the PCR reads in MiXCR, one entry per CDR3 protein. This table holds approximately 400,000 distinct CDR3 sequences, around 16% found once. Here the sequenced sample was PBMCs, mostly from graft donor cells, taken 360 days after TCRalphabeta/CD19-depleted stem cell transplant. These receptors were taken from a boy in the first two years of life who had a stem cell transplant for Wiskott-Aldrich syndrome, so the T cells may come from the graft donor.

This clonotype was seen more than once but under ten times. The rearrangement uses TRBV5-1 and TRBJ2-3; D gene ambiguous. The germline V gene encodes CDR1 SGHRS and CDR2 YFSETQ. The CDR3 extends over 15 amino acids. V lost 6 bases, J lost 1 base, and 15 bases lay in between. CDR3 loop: CASKPLTTGTDTQYF. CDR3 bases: TGCGCCAGCAAACCCTTGACGACCGGCACAGATACGCAGTATTTT.

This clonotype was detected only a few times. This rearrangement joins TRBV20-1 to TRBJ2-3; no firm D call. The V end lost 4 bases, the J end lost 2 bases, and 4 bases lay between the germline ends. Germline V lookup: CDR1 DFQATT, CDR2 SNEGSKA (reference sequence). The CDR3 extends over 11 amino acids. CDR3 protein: CSATATDTQYF. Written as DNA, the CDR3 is TGCAGTGCTACTGCCACAGATACGCAGTATTTT.

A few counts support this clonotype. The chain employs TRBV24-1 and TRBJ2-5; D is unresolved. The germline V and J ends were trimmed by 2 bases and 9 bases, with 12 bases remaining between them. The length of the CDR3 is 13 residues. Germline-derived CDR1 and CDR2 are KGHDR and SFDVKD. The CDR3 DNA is TGTGCCACCAGTGATTCCCGAACGCGCGCCCAGTACTTC. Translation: CATSDSRTRAQYF.

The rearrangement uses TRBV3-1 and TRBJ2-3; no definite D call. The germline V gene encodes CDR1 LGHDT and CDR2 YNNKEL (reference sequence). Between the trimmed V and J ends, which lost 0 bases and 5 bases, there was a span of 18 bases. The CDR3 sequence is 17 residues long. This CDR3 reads CASSQDPRRSQVDTQYF. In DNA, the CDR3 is TGTGCCAGCAGCCAAGACCCCCGACGTTCTCAGGTAGATACGCAGTATTTT.

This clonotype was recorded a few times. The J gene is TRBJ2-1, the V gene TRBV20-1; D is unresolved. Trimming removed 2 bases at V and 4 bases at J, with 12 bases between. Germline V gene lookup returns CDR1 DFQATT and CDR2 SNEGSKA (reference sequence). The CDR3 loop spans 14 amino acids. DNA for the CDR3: TGCAGTGCTAGATATGTAGGATCGTACAATGAGCAGTTCTTC. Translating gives CSARYVGSYNEQFF.

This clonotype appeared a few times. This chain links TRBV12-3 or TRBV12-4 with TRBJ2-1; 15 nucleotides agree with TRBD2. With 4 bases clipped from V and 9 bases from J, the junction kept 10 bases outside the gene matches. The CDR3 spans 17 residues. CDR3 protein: CASSSSPGLAGGGEQFF. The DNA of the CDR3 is TGTGCCAGCAGTTCCTCGCCGGGACTAGCGGGGGGTGGTGAGCAGTTCTTC.

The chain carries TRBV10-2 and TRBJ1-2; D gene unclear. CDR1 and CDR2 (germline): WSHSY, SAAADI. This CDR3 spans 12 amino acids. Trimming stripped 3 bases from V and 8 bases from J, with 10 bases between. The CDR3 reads CASSDNRGGYTF. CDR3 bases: TGCGCCAGCAGTGATAATCGTGGGGGCTACACCTTC.

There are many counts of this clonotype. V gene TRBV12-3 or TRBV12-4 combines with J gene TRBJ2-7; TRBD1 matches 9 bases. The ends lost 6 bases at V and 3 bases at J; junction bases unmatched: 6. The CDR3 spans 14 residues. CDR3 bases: TGTGCCAGCAGGGGCTCGGGACAGGGCTACGAGCAGTACTTC. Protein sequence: CASRGSGQGYEQYF.

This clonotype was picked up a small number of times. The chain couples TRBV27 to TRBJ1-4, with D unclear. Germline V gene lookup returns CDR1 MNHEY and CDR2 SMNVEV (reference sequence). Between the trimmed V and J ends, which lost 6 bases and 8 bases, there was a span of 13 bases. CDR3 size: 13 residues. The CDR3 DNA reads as TGTGCCAGCAGGTTCCAGGCAACAGAAAAACTGTTTTTT. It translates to CASRFQATEKLFF.

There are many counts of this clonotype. In DNA, the CDR3 is TGTGCCAGCAGCCTGGACAGGTTCCAAGAGACCCAGTACTTC. Its translation: CASSLDRFQETQYF. V gene TRBV3-1 combines with J gene TRBJ2-5; 7 bases align to TRBD1. This CDR3 has 14 amino acids. V dropped 4 bases and J dropped 1; count of bases not matched to a gene: 3. CDR1 LGHDT and CDR2 YNNKEL come from the germline V gene (reference sequence).

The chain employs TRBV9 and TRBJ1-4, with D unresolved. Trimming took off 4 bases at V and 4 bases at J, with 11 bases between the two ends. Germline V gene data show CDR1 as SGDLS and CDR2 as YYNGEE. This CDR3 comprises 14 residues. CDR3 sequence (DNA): TGTGCCAGCAGCACCCGCGGAGATAATGAAAAACTGTTTTTT. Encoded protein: CASSTRGDNEKLFF.

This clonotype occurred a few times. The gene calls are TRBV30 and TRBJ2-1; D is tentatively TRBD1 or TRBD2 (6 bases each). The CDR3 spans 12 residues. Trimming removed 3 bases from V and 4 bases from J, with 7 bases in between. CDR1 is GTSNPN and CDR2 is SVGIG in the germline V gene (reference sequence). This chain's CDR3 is CAWRGGYNEQFF. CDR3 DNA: TGTGCCTGGAGAGGGGGGTACAATGAGCAGTTCTTC.

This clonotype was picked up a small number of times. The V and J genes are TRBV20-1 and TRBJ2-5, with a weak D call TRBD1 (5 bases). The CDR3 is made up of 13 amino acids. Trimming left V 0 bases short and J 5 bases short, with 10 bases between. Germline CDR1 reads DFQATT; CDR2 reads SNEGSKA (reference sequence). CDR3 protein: CSARDQGRETQYF. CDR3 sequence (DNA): TGCAGTGCTAGAGATCAGGGCCGGGAGACCCAGTACTTC.

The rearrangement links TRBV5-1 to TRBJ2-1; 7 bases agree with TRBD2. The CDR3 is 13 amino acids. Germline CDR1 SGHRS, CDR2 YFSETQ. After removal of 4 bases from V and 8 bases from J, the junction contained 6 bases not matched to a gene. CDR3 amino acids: CASSAAGWDEQFF. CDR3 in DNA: TGCGCCAGCAGCGCAGCGGGGTGGGATGAGCAGTTCTTC.

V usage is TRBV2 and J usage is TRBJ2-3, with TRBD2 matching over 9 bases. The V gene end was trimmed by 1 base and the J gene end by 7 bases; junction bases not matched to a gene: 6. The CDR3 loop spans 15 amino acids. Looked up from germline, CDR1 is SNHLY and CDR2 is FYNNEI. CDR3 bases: TGTGCCAGCAGTGAAGGGAGCGGGGGGCCTTATACGCAGTATTTT. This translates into CASSEGSGGPYTQYF.

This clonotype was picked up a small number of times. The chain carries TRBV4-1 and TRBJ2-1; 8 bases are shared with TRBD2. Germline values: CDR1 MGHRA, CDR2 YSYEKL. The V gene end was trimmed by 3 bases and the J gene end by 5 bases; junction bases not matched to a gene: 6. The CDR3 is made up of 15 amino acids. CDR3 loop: CASSQPGLGDNEQFF. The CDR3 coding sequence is TGCGCCAGCAGCCAGCCGGGACTAGGCGACAATGAGCAGTTCTTC.

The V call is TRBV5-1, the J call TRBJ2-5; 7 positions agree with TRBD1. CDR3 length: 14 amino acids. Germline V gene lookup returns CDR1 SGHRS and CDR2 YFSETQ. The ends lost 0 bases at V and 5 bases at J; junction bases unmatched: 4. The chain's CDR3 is CASSLGSRGETQYF. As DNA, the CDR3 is TGCGCCAGCAGCTTGGGATCCAGGGGGGAGACCCAGTACTTC.

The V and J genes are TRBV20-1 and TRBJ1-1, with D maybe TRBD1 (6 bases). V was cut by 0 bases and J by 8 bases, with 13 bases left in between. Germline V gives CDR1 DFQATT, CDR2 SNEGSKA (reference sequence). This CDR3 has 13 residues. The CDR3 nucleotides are TGCAGTGCTAGAGATCCCTTAACAGGGGAAGCTTTCTTT. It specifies CSARDPLTGEAFF.

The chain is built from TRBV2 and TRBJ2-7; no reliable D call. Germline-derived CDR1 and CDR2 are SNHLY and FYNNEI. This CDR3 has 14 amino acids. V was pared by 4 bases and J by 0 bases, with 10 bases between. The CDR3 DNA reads TGTGCCAGCAGTGCGGAGTGGAGCTCCTACGAGCAGTACTTC. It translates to CASSAEWSSYEQYF.

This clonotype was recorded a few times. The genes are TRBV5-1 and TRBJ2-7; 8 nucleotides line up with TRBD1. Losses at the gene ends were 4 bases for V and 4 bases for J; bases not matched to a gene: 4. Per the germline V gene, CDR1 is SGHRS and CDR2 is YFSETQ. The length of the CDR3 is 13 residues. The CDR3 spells CASSMDREYEQYF. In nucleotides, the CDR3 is TGCGCCAGCAGCATGGACAGGGAGTACGAGCAGTACTTC.

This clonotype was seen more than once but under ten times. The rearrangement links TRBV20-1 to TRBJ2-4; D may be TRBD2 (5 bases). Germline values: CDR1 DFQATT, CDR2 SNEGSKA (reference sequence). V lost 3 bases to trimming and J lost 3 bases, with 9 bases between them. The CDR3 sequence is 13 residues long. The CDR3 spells CSASEGNKNIQYF. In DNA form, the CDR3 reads TGCAGTGCTAGTGAGGGAAACAAAAACATTCAGTACTTC.